One sample yielded the 12 T cell receptor beta chains listed below, sequenced in a study of CD8+ T cells in alopecia areata (dated by TCRdb to 2016 to 2018). This sample's time point label indicates: four to five weeks on oral tofacitinib. The treatment or condition label, read with the paper, signifies: oral pan-JAK inhibitor, 5-10 mg twice daily. The library came from the immunoSEQ multiplex PCR assay. RNA was extracted from all samples and reverse transcribed into cDNA, which served as template for TCR sequencing. In its TCRdb copy, this immuneACCESS table keeps in-frame sequences only and misses some clones. Where compared with another copy, unresolved V genes explain less than half of these, and the others have no known cause. In this sample the table shows 110,000 to 150,000 clones, roughly 50% of which occur a single time. The ten largest account for more than 15% of the sample. The material was CD8+ T cells sorted from blood, obtained at week 4, from a patient treated with tofacitinib. The source is a human donor with alopecia areata.

The V gene is TRBV10-3, the J gene TRBJ1-5; tentative D call: TRBD1 (5 bases). The V gene's germline CDR1 is ENHRY and CDR2 SYGVKD. The CDR3 has 15 residues. V shed 0 bases and J shed 3 bases, with 9 bases lying between them. CDR3 loop: CAISESRGLNQPQHF. As DNA, the CDR3 is TGTGCCATCAGTGAGTCGCGGGGACTCAATCAGCCCCAGCATTTT.

This clone was seen a handful of times. The V call is TRBV13, the J call TRBJ2-5; tentative D call: TRBD1 (5 bases). The CDR3 is 15 residues long. V lost 5 bases to trimming and J lost 4 bases, with 17 bases between them. Germline CDR1 and CDR2: PRHDT and FYEKMQ (reference sequence). CDR3 nucleotide sequence: TGTGCCAGCAGCCAAAAGGGGCCAGTGAGAGAGACCCAGTACTTC. This translates into CASSQKGPVRETQYF. Based on the CDR3 plus reference TRBV13 and TRBJ2-5, the full variable domain is AAGVIQSPRHLIKEKRETATLKCYPIPRHDTVYWYQQGPGQDPQFLISFYEKMQSDKGSIPDRFSAQQFSDYHSELNMSSLELGDSALYFCASSQKGPVRETQYFGPGTRLLVL.

The chain joins TRBV29-1 to TRBJ1-1; D unclear. Per the germline V gene, CDR1 is SQVTM and CDR2 is ANQGSEA. V lost 1 base and J 6 bases, leaving 12 bases between the germline ends. CDR3 length: 13 amino acids. The CDR3, as DNA: TGCAGCGTTGAAGCCCCCCCAGACCCTGAAGCTTTCTTT. Protein product: CSVEAPPDPEAFF.

This clone was seen only a few times. This same CDR3 is encoded by further DNA sequences in the sample. The chain uses TRBV29-1 and TRBJ1-2; D is undetermined. Trimming removed 3 bases from V and 7 bases from J, with 12 bases in between. The CDR3 loop spans 12 amino acids. Germline assignment: CDR1 SQVTM and CDR2 ANQGSEA. The CDR3, as DNA: TGCAGCGTTGAGTTCCCCAAGGGTGGCTACACCTTC. The encoded protein is CSVEFPKGGYTF.

The chain recombines TRBV19 with TRBJ1-5, with a weak D call TRBD1 (5 bases). Trimming removed 7 bases at V and 9 bases at J, with 19 bases between. From germline, CDR1 is LNHDA and CDR2 SQIVND (reference sequence). The CDR3 loop spans 14 amino acids. DNA for the CDR3: TGTGCCAGTACCAGGGATTTGGGTCAATGGCCCCAGCATTTT. Protein sequence: CASTRDLGQWPQHF.

The V gene is TRBV29-1, the J gene TRBJ2-1, with D possibly being TRBD2 (6 bases). CDR3 length: 14 amino acids. V shed 1 base and J shed 6 bases, with 13 bases lying between them. Germline CDR1 and CDR2: SQVTM and ANQGSEA. CDR3 sequence reads: CSVEGLGPPNEQFF. The CDR3 coding sequence is TGCAGCGTTGAAGGACTAGGGCCCCCCAATGAGCAGTTCTTC.

The genes are TRBV11-2 and TRBJ2-7; D not resolved. The CDR3 is 12 residues long. CDR1 SGHAT and CDR2 FQNNGV come from the germline V gene. The V gene lost 7 bases and the J gene lost 1 base, with 8 bases spanning the gap. The CDR3 sequence: CASTQDSYEQYF. CDR3 sequence (DNA): TGTGCCAGCACCCAGGATTCCTACGAGCAGTACTTC.

This clone showed up just a few times. The rearrangement uses TRBV10-2 and TRBJ2-1, with 7 bases identical to TRBD2. CDR1 is WSHSY, CDR2 SAAADI, per germline. The CDR3 length is 15 residues. The V and J ends lost 7 bases and 3 bases, in that order; junction bases with no gene match: 9. The CDR3 DNA reads as TGCGCCAGCACAAAAATTGGGGGGGACTACAATGAGCAGTTCTTC. Translating it yields CASTKIGGDYNEQFF.

The chain links TRBV7-3 to TRBJ2-5, with D unresolved. Germline CDR1 reads SGHTA; CDR2 reads FQGTGA. V lost 5 bases and J lost 5, with 12 bases in between. The CDR3 consists of 13 residues. CDR3 nucleotides: TGTGCCAGCAGCCAAACCGGGCGGGAGACCCAGTACTTC. Residues: CASSQTGRETQYF. The whole variable domain, filled in from reference TRBV7-3 and TRBJ2-5, reads GAGVSQTPSNKVTEKGKYVELRCDPISGHTALYWYRQSLGQGPEFLIYFQGTGAADDSGLPNDRFFAVRPEGSVSTLKIQRTERGDSAVYLCASSQTGRETQYFGPGTRLLVL.

This sequence joins TRBV11-2 and TRBJ1-2; 7 bases agree with TRBD1. CDR1 is SGHAT, CDR2 FQNNGV, per germline. V trimming: 5 bases; J trimming: 3 bases; junction bases outside the gene matches: 3. The CDR3 has 13 residues. The CDR3 nucleotides read TGTGCCAGCAGCCCTGGGACAGACTATGGCTACACCTTC. Translation: CASSPGTDYGYTF.

The gene calls are TRBV6-1 and TRBJ2-5, with D uncertain. The V gene lost 4 bases and the J gene lost 5 bases, with 8 bases spanning the gap. This CDR3 contains 12 residues. CDR1 is MNHNS, CDR2 SASEGT, per germline. The CDR3 nucleotides are TGTGCCAGCAGTGGTCGGCGGGAGACCCAGTACTTC. This codes for CASSGRRETQYF.

In this sample, this clone turned up a few times. This rearrangement joins TRBV11-1 to TRBJ2-1; 13 bases agree with TRBD2. The length of the CDR3 is 15 residues. Trimming took 5 bases from V and 7 from J; bases not matched to a gene: 5. Germline-derived CDR1 and CDR2 are SGHAT and FQDESV (reference sequence). CDR3 sequence: CASSPLAGGPNEQFF. CDR3 DNA: TGTGCCAGCAGCCCACTAGCGGGGGGGCCTAATGAGCAGTTCTTC.